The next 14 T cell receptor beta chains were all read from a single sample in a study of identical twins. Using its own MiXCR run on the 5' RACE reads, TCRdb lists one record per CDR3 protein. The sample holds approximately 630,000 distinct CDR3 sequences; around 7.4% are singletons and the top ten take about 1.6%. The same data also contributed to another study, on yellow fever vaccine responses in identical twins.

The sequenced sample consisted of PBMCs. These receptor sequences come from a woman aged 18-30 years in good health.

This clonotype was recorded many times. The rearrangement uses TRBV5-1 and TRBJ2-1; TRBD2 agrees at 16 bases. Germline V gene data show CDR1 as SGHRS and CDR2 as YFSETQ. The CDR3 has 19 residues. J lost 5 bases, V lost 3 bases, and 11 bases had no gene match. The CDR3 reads CASSYRPGTSGGVNNEQFF. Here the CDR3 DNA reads TGCGCCAGCAGCTATCGACCCGGGACTAGCGGGGGGGTCAACAATGAGCAGTTCTTC.

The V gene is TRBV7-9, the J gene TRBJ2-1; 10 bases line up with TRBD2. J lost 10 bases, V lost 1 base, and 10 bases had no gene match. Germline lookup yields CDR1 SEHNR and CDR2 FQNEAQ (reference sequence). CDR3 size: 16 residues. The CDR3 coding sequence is TGTGCCAGCAGCTTAGGGGCTAGCGGGAGTGGCGAAGAGCAGTTCTTC. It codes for CASSLGASGSGEEQFF.

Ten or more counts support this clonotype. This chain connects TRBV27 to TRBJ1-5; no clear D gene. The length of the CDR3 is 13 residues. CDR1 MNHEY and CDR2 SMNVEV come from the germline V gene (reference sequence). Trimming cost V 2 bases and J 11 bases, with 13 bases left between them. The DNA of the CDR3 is TGTGCCAGCAGTTTAGACAAAGGGTGGACCCAGCATTTT. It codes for CASSLDKGWTQHF.

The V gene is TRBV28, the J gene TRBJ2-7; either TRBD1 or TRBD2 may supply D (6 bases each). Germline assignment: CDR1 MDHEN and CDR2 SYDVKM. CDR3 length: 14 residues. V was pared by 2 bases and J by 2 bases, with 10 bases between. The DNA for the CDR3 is TGTGCCAGCAGTTTAGGGGGGCTGGCCTACGAGCAGTACTTC. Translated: CASSLGGLAYEQYF.

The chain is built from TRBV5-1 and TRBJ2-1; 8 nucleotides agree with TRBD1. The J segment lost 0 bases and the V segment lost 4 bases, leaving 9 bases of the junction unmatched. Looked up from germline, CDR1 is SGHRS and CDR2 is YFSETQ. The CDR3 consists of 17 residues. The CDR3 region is CASSIDRGRSSYNEQFF. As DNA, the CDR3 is TGCGCCAGCAGCATTGACAGGGGAAGGAGCTCCTACAATGAGCAGTTCTTC.

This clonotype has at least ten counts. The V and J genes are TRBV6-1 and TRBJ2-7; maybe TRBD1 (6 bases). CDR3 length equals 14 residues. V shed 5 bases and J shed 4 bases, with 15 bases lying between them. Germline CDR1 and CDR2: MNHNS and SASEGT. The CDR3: CASSQGTLYYEQYV. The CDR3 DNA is TGTGCCAGCAGTCAGGGGACCTTGTATTACGAGCAGTACGTC.

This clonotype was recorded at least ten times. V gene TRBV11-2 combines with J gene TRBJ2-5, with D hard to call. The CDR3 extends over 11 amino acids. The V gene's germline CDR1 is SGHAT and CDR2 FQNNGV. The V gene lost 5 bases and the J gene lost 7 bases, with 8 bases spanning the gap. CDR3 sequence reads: CASSPPGTQYF. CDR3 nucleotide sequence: TGTGCCAGCAGCCCTCCAGGGACCCAGTACTTC.

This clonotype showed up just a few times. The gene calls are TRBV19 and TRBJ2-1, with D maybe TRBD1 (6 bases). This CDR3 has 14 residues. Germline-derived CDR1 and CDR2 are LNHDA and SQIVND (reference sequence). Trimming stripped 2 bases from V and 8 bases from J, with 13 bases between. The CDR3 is CASSIQQGSYEQFF. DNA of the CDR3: TGTGCCAGTAGTATACAACAGGGTTCCTATGAGCAGTTCTTC.

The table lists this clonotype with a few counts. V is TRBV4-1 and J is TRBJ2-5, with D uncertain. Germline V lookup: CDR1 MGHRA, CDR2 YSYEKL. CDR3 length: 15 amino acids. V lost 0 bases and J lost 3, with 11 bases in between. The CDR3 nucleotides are TGCGCCAGCAGCCAAGATCGTCGGAACAAAGAGACCCAGTACTTC. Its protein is CASSQDRRNKETQYF.

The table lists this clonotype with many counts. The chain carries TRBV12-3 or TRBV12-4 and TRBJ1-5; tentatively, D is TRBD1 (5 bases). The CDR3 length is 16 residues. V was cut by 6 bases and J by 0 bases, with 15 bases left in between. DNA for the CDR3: TGTGCCAGCAGCCGAAGACAGAAAGATAGCAATCAGCCCCAGCATTTT. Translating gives CASSRRQKDSNQPQHF.

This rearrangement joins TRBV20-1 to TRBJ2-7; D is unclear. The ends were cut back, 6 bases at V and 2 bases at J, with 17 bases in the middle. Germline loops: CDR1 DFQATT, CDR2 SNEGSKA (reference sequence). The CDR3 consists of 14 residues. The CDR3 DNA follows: TGCAGTGCCCCCCAGAGGATGGGGACCTACGAGCAGTACTTC. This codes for CSAPQRMGTYEQYF.

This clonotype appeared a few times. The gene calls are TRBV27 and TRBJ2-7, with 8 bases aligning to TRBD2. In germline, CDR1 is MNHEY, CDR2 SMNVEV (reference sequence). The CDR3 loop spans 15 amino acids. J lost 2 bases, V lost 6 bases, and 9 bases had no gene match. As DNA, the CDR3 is TGTGCCAGCAGCCTCGGGGCGGGGGGAGCCTACGAGCAGTACGTC. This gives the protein CASSLGAGGAYEQYV.

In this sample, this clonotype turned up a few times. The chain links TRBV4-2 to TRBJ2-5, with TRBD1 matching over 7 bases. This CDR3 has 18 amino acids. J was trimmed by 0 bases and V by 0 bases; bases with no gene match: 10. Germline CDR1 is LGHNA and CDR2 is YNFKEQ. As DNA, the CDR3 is TGTGCCAGCAGCCAAGATCTTCCCCTTGGACAGGACCAAGAGACCCAGTACTTC. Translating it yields CASSQDLPLGQDQETQYF.

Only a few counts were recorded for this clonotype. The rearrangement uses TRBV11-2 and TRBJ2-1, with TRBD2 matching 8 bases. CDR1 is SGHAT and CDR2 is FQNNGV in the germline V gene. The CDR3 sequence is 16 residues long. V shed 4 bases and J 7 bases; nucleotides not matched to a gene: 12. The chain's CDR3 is CASSSGPGLGGNEQFF. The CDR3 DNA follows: TGTGCCAGCAGCTCGGGGCCGGGACTAGGTGGAAATGAGCAGTTCTTC.